This T cell receptor (beta chain) was identified during a study of vaccination and CD4 T cells after COVID-19. The overall study: Median time from COVID diagnosis to post-COVID sampling was over 85 days (35 to 161).

Comments on this clonotype: The target antigen is unknown.

CD4+ T cells that had been cultured provided DNA sequenced with the Oncomine TCR Beta short-read assay. Genomic DNA was extracted from cultured CD4+ T cells. TCRdb independently ran MiXCR on the PCR reads; one entry per CDR3 protein. The repertoire consists of about 13,000 distinct CDR3 sequences, with around 62% occurring once and the leading ten covering more than 10%. This CDR3 has 14 amino acids. CDR1 and CDR2 from the germline V gene are SGHTA and FQGTGA. With V trimmed by 5 bases and J by 1 base, 2 bases remained unmatched. The treatment was: approximately nine-day PBMC culture with coronavirus spike peptide pools or control peptides (ViraFEST assay).

V and J are TRBV7-3 and TRBJ1-1, with 9 nucleotides matching TRBD1. What was sequenced was CD4+ T cells from blood, cultured in vitro. The sequence came from a human donor who had recovered from COVID-19. CDR3 region: CASSVTGGNTEAFF. As DNA, the CDR3 is TGTGCCAGCAGCGTGACAGGGGGGAACACTGAAGCTTTCTTT.